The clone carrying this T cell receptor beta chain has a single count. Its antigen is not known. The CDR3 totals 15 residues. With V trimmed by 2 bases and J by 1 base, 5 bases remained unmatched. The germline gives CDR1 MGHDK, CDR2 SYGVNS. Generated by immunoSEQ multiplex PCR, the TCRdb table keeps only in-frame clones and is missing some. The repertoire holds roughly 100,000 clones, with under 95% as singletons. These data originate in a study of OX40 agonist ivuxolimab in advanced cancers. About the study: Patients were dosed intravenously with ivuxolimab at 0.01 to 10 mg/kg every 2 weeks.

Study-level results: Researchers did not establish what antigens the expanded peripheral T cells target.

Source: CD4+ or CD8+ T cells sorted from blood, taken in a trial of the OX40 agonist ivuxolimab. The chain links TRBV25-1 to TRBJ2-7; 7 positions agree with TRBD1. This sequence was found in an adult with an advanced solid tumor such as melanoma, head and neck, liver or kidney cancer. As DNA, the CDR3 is TGTGCCAGCAGTGAAACCGGGACAGCTTCCTACGAGCAGTACTTC. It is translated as CASSETGTASYEQYF.